This T cell receptor beta chain was obtained from a study of regulatory and conventional T cells in RAG deficiency. In its sample, this clone was seen once. This CDR3 contains 14 residues. Germline-derived CDR1 and CDR2 are SGHRS and YFSETQ. Method: immunoSEQ multiplex PCR; TCRdb's copy keeps in-frame clones and lacks some. The table has 40,000 to 55,000 clones, 85% to 90% seen once; the top ten hold roughly 0.5%. The sorted conventional CD4+ T cells were CD25-low and CD127-high, with genomic DNA sequenced. This sample also belongs to another study, concerning regulatory T cells. That work adds: Amplification used 52 TRBV primers and 13 TRBJ primers. Regulatory T cells showed the strongest V-J pair restriction and V/J gene skewing among patient repertoires.

The material sequenced was CD4+ effector T cells sorted from blood. This clonotype originated in a human donor in good health. The chain has TRBV5-1 and TRBJ2-5, with D perhaps being TRBD1 or TRBD2 (5 bases each). The end of the DNA aligns better with TRBJ2-7, so the J call may be wrong. The DNA for the CDR3 is TGCGCCAGCAGCTTGGATGGGGGAACCTACGAGCAGTACTTC. Its translation: CASSLDGGTYEQYF.